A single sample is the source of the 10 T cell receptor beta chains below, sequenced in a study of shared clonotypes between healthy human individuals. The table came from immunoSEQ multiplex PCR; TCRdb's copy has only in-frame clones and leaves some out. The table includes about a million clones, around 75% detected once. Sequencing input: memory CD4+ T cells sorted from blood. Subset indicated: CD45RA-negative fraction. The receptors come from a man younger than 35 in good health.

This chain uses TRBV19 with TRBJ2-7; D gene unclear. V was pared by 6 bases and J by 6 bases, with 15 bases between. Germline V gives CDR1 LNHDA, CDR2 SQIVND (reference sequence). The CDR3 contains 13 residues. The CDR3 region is CASRSPDRSEQYF. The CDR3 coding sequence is TGTGCCAGTAGGAGCCCGGATCGGTCCGAGCAGTACTTC.

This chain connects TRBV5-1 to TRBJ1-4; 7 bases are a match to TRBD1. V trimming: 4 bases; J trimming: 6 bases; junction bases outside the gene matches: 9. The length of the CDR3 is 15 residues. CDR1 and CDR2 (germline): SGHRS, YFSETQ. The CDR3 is CASSEATGVDEKLFF. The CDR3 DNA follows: TGCGCCAGCAGCGAAGCTACAGGGGTGGATGAAAAACTGTTTTTT.

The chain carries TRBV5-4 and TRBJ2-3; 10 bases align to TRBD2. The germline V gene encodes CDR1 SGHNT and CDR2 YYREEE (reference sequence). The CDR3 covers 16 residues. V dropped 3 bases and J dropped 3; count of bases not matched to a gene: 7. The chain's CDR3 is CASSSAGGPGTDTQYF. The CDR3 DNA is TGTGCCAGCAGCTCAGCGGGAGGGCCCGGTACAGATACGCAGTATTTT.

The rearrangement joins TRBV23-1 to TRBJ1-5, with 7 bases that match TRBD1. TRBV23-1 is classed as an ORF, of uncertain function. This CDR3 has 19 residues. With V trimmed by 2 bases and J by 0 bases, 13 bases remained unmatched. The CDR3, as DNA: TGCGCCAGCAGTCAAAGCGAGGGGGCGGGGGCGGATAGCAATCAGCCCCAGCATTTT. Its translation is CASSQSEGAGADSNQPQHF.

The CDR3 DNA is TGTGCCAGTAGTATTCTAATGATGGAGGCCGGGGAGCTGTTTTTT. Residues: CASSILMMEAGELFF. The chain joins TRBV19 to TRBJ2-2; the D gene is possibly TRBD2 (5 bases). The ends were cut back, 3 bases at V and 6 bases at J, with 14 bases in the middle. This CDR3 is 15 amino acids long. The germline CDR1 and CDR2 sequences are LNHDA and SQIVND (reference sequence).

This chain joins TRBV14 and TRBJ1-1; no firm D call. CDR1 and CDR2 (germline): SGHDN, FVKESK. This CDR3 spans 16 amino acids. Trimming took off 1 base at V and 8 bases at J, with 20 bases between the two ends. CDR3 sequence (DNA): TGTGCCAGCAGCCAAGGGGTTAATTCTCCCTTGGTGGAAGCTTTCTTT. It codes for CASSQGVNSPLVEAFF.

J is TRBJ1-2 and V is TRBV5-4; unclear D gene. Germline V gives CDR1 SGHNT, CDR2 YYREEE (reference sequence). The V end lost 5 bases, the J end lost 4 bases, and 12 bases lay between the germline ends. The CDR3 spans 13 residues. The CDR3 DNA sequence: TGTGCCAGCAGGTATAGGGCGATCTATGGCTACACCTTC. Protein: CASRYRAIYGYTF.

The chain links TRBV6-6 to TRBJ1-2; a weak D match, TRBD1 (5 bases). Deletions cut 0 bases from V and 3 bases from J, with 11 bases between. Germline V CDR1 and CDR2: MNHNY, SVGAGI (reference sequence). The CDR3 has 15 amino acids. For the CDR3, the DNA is TGTGCCAGCAGTTACTCTGCGGACATTGACTATGGCTACACCTTC. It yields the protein CASSYSADIDYGYTF.

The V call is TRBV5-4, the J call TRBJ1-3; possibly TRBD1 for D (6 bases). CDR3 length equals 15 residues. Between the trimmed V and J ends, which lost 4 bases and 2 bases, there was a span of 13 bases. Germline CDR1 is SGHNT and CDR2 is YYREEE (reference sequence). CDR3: CASSPVRGTGNTIYF. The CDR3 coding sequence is TGTGCCAGCAGCCCCGTGAGGGGGACTGGAAACACCATATATTTT.

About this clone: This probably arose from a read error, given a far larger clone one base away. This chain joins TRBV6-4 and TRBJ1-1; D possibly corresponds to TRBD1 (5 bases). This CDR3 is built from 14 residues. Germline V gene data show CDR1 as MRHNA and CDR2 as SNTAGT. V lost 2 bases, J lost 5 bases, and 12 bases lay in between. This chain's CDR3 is CASSDTDRKTEAFF. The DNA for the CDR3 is TGTGCCAGCAGTGACACCGACAGAAAGACTGAAGCTTTCTTT.